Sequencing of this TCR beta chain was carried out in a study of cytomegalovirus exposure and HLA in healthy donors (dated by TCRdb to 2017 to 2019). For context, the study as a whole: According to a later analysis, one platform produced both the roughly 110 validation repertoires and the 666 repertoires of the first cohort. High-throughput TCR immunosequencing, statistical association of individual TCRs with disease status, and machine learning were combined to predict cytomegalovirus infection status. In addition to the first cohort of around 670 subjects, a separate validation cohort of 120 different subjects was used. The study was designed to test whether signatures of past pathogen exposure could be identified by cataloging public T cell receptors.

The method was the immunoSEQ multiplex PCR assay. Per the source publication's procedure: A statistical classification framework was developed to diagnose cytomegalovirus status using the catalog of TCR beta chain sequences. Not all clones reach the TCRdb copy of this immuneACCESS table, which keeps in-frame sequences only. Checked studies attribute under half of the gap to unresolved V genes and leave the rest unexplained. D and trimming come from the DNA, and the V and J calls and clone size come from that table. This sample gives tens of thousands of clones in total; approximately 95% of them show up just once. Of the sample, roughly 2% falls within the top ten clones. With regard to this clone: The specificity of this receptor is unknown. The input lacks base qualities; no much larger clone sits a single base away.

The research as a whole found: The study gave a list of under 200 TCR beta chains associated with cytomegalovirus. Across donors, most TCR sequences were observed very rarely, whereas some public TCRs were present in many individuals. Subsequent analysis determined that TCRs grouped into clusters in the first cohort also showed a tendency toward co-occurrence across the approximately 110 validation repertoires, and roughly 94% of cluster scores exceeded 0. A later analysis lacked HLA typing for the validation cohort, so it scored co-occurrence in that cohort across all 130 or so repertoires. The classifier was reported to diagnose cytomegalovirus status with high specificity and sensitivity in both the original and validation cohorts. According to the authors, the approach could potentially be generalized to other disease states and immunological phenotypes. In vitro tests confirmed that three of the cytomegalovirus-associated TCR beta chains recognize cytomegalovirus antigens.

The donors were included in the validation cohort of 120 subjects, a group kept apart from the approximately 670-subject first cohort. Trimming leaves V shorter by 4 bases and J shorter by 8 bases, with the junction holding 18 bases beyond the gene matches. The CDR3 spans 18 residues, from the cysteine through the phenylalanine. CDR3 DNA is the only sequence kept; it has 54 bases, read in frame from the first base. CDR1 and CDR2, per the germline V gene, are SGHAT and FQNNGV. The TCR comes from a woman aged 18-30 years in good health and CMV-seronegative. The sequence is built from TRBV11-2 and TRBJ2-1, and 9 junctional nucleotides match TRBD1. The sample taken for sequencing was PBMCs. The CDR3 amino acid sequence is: CASSYDGTGLLLEDEQFF. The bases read TGTGCCAGCAGCTATGACGGGACAGGGCTTTTGTTGGAGGATGAGCAGTTCTTC.